The rows below give T cell receptor beta chains drawn from one sample of a study of T-cell memory formation after mild COVID-19. In TCRdb, the 5' RACE reads were re-called with MiXCR into one record per CDR3 protein. The profile covers fewer than 550,000 distinct CDR3 sequences, with around 20% appearing a single time and 7.5% to 9.5% taken by the ten largest. The sample was PBMCs or a T cell subset sorted from them (not recorded which). All receptors come from an adult woman who had mild COVID-19 (a few samples of this study predate the infection). Cell type and time point are not known. Both conserved end residues are part of each CDR3. A D gene is named only where the DNA matches it firmly. Not all rows give a size; the values are once, few, many and, for expanded clones, a class.

few	.	TRBV5-4	TRBJ2-2	TGTGCCAGCAGCTCAAGAAAACAGGGTCGTCCCGGGGAGCTGTTTTTT	CASSSRKQGRPGELFF
few	.	TRBV29-1	TRBJ2-7	TGCAGCGCCTCGACAGGCTACGAGCAGTACTTC	CSASTGYEQYF
many	TRBD2	TRBV24-1	TRBJ2-7	TGTGCCACCAGTGACTCCGGGACTAGCCGGTACGAGCAGTACTTC	CATSDSGTSRYEQYF
.	.	TRBV9	TRBJ1-2	TGTGCCAGCACGGCGAGGGGGATTGATGGCTACACCTTC	CASTARGIDGYTF
.	TRBD1	TRBV5-1	TRBJ2-1	TGCGCCAGCAGCTCCTCCGGGACAGGGCAGGGGTACAATGAGCAGTTCTTC	CASSSSGTGQGYNEQFF
.	.	TRBV12-3/TRBV12-4	TRBJ1-4	TGTGCCAGCAGTACTAGAGGGGGGACTAATGAAAAACTGTTTTTT	CASSTRGGTNEKLFF
.	TRBD1	TRBV5-1	TRBJ2-3	TGCGCCAGCAGCTTGACGACAGGGGGCACAGATACGCAGTATTTT	CASSLTTGGTDTQYF
few	.	TRBV5-1	TRBJ2-5	TGCGCCAGCAGCAGGGGAGAGGGAGAGACCCAGTACTTC	CASSRGEGETQYF
few	.	TRBV25-1	TRBJ2-5	TGTGCCAGCAGTCCCTGGGCCCGAGGGGGGGAGACCCAGTACTTC	CASSPWARGGETQYF
.	TRBD2	TRBV7-9	TRBJ2-1	TGTGCCAGCAGCCTCCCGACTAGCGGGATCGTGAATGAGCAGTTCTTC	CASSLPTSGIVNEQFF
few	.	TRBV2	TRBJ2-7	TGTGCCAGCAGTCCAATATACCGACAGCGAACCTACGAGCAGTACTTC	CASSPIYRQRTYEQYF
few	TRBD2	TRBV7-9	TRBJ2-3	TGTGCCAGCAGCCCGACCCGGACTAGCGGGCCGTCGAGCCACACAGATACGCAGTATTTT	CASSPTRTSGPSSHTDTQYF
.	.	TRBV7-3	TRBJ2-6	TGTGCCAGCAGCCCCTGGGGGGCCAACGTCCTGACTTTC	CASSPWGANVLTF
.	.	TRBV5-6	TRBJ1-1	TGTGCCAGCACCTTTGGGGGAAGCACTGAAGCTTTCTTT	CASTFGGSTEAFF
.	TRBD1	TRBV5-1	TRBJ1-5	TGCGCCAGCAGCTTGGAAGGACAGGCCCTAGGGCCCCAGCATTTT	CASSLEGQALGPQHF
few	.	TRBV7-8	TRBJ1-2	TGTGCCAGCAGCCGTCCCGGGGGCTTTGGCTACACCTTC	CASSRPGGFGYTF
.	TRBD1	TRBV5-5	TRBJ2-7	TGTGCCAGCAGCCGGGGACAGGCCCCCTACGAGCAGTACTTC	CASSRGQAPYEQYF
.	.	TRBV20-1	TRBJ2-1	TGCAGTGCCCTAACTCCGGGATACACCTCCTACAATGAGCAGTTCTTC	CSALTPGYTSYNEQFF
few	TRBD1	TRBV28	TRBJ2-7	TGTGCCAGCAGTTCCCTCGGGACAGCCTCCTACGAGCAGTACTTC	CASSSLGTASYEQYF
few	.	TRBV12-3/TRBV12-4	TRBJ2-1	TGTGCCAGCAGTAGGGACTCTCCGCGATTCTTC	CASSRDSPRFF
.	TRBD2	TRBV24-1	TRBJ2-2	TGTGCCACCAGTGATCAGCTAGCGGGAGGGACCGGGGAGCTGTTTTTT	CATSDQLAGGTGELFF
.	.	TRBV29-1	TRBJ1-5	TGCAGCGTAGCTCCGGGCAGCAATCAGCCCCAGCATTTT	CSVAPGSNQPQHF
.	.	TRBV25-1	TRBJ2-1	TGTGCCAGCAGGTCGGTAGCGCTGGGGGATGAGCAGTTCTTC	CASRSVALGDEQFF
.	.	TRBV5-1	TRBJ2-3	TGCGCCAGCAGCTCCCTGACGGTTACAGATACGCAGTATTTT	CASSSLTVTDTQYF
few	TRBD2	TRBV15	TRBJ2-7	TGTGCCACCAGCATCCGGAGCGGGAGCTCCTACGAGCAGTACTTC	CATSIRSGSSYEQYF
once	TRBD2	TRBV19	TRBJ2-7	TGTGCCAGTAGGCGGGGGGCCGGCGCCTACGAGCAGTACTTC	CASRRGAGAYEQYF
.	TRBD1	TRBV11-2	TRBJ1-2	TGTGCCAGCATCCAATTACAGGGGAACTATGGCTACACCTTC	CASIQLQGNYGYTF
few	TRBD2	TRBV3-1	TRBJ2-5	TGTGCCAGCAGCCGCCGGACTAGTGGAGGATTAGAGACCCAGTACTTC	CASSRRTSGGLETQYF
.	.	TRBV12-3/TRBV12-4	TRBJ2-2	TGTGCCAGCAGTCCTCGGGGGCAGGGGGACACCGGGGAGCTGTTTTTT	CASSPRGQGDTGELFF
few	.	TRBV19	TRBJ2-7	TGTGCCAGTAGTATAGGTCTTCTGGACAGCTACGAGCAGTACTTC	CASSIGLLDSYEQYF
.	.	TRBV19	TRBJ1-1	TGTGCCAGCCACCTAGATGGGGGGTTCCTGAACACTGAAGCTTTCTTT	CASHLDGGFLNTEAFF
.	TRBD1	TRBV20-1	TRBJ1-2	TGCAGTGCCCCGCAGGGACAGGGCTTCTATGGCTACACCTTC	CSAPQGQGFYGYTF
.	.	TRBV6-5	TRBJ1-6	TGTGCCAGCAGTTACGGACAATACAATTCACCCCTCCACTTT	CASSYGQYNSPLHF
few	.	TRBV20-1	TRBJ2-3	TGCAGTGCTAGAGATTTGAAGGTGCCCACAGATACGCAGTATTTT	CSARDLKVPTDTQYF
few	TRBD1	TRBV7-2	TRBJ1-6	TGTGCCAGCAGCTGGGGACAGGGCGGGTCGGAGTCACCCCTCCACTTT	CASSWGQGGSESPLHF
few	TRBD1	TRBV15	TRBJ2-7	TGTGCCACCAGCCCGCGACAGGGGACCATCAGATACGAGCAGTACTTC	CATSPRQGTIRYEQYF
.	TRBD1	TRBV4-3	TRBJ2-7	TGCGCCAGCAGCCAAGAGGGACAGCTAGGAGAGCAGTACTTC	CASSQEGQLGEQYF
few	.	TRBV5-1	TRBJ2-7	TGCGCCAGCAGCTTTACGGGAACATCCTACGAGCAGTACTTC	CASSFTGTSYEQYF
few	.	TRBV7-3	TRBJ1-1	TGTGCCAGCAGCCCCCTTGTGAACACTGAAGCTTTCTTT	CASSPLVNTEAFF
few	TRBD1	TRBV7-6	TRBJ2-2	TGTGCCAGCAGCCCTCAGGGACAGACCCTACCCGGGGAGCTGTTTTTT	CASSPQGQTLPGELFF
.	.	TRBV7-9	TRBJ1-1	TGTGCCAGCAGCTTATGGCAGATGAACACTGAAGCTTTCTTT	CASSLWQMNTEAFF
many	.	TRBV5-1	TRBJ2-3	TGCGCCAGCAGCTTGGACTCGGATACGCAGTATTTT	CASSLDSDTQYF
.	.	TRBV6-5	TRBJ1-4	TGTGCCAGCAGGACGGATCATTCGACGGAAAAACTGTTTTTT	CASRTDHSTEKLFF
few	TRBD2	TRBV4-3	TRBJ2-1	TGCGCCAGCAGCCGGACTAGCGGGACAGGCGATGAGCAGTTCTTC	CASSRTSGTGDEQFF
.	TRBD1	TRBV5-1	TRBJ1-4	TGCGCCAGCAGCCGGGGGGACAGGGAAGCAACTAATGAAAAACTGTTTTTT	CASSRGDREATNEKLFF
few	TRBD1	TRBV20-1	TRBJ2-7	TGCAGTGCTAGACCCTACAGGGGGGTCTACGAGCAGTACTTC	CSARPYRGVYEQYF
few	.	TRBV12-3/TRBV12-4	TRBJ1-1	TGTGCCAGCAGACCGGGCGGGGGCACTGAAGCTTTCTTT	CASRPGGGTEAFF